One sample yielded the 3 T cell receptor beta chains listed below, sequenced in a study of blood T cells in healthy people across ages. The second PCR ran about 6 to 12 cycles with a sample-barcoded 5' primer and J-beta primers. TCRdb used MiXCR to reprocess the 5' RACE reads, holding one entry per CDR3 protein. The sample holds around 700,000 distinct CDR3 sequences, roughly 25% seen once. This sample also appeared in a second study, on T cells of mothers and their children.

The source material was blood. The receptors were sampled from a boy between 10 and 17 years old in good health.

The V call is TRBV11-1, the J call TRBJ2-5; 9 nucleotides align to TRBD1. Germline V gene data show CDR1 as SGHAT and CDR2 as FQDESV (reference sequence). V trimming: 2 bases; J trimming: 3 bases; junction bases outside the gene matches: 1. There are 14 residues in the CDR3. CDR3 residues: CASSLWDREETQYF. The CDR3 DNA follows: TGTGCCAGCAGCTTATGGGACAGGGAAGAGACCCAGTACTTC. Looking up the rest from reference TRBV11-1 and TRBJ2-5 gives the full variable domain: EAEVAQSPRYKITEKSQAVAFWCDPISGHATLYWYRQILGQGPELLVQFQDESVVDDSQLPKDRFSAERLKGVDSTLKIQPAELGDSAMYLCASSLWDREETQYFGPGTRLLVL.

This CDR3 reads CASSYRDLREDTQYF. CDR3 sequence (DNA): TGCGCCAGCAGTTACCGGGACTTAAGGGAAGATACGCAGTATTTT. The chain couples TRBV5-1 to TRBJ2-3; D is perhaps TRBD2 (6 bases). Germline CDR1 is SGHRS and CDR2 is YFSETQ. Trimming stripped 5 bases from V and 5 bases from J, with 18 bases between. CDR3 length: 15 amino acids. Full variable domain (missing parts from reference TRBV5-1 and TRBJ2-3): KAGVTQTPRYLIKTRGQQVTLSCSPISGHRSVSWYQQTPGQGLQFLFEYFSETQRNKGNFPGRFSGRQFSNSRSEMNVSTLELGDSALYLCASSYRDLREDTQYFGPGTRLTVL.

V gene TRBV7-2 combines with J gene TRBJ2-1; 10 bases are a match to TRBD1. The CDR3 sequence is 16 residues long. J was trimmed by 5 bases and V by 0 bases; bases with no gene match: 4. Germline values: CDR1 SGHTA, CDR2 FQGNSA. CDR3 amino acids: CASSLAIGTGDNEQFF. For the CDR3, the DNA is TGTGCCAGCAGCTTAGCCATTGGGACAGGGGACAATGAGCAGTTCTTC.